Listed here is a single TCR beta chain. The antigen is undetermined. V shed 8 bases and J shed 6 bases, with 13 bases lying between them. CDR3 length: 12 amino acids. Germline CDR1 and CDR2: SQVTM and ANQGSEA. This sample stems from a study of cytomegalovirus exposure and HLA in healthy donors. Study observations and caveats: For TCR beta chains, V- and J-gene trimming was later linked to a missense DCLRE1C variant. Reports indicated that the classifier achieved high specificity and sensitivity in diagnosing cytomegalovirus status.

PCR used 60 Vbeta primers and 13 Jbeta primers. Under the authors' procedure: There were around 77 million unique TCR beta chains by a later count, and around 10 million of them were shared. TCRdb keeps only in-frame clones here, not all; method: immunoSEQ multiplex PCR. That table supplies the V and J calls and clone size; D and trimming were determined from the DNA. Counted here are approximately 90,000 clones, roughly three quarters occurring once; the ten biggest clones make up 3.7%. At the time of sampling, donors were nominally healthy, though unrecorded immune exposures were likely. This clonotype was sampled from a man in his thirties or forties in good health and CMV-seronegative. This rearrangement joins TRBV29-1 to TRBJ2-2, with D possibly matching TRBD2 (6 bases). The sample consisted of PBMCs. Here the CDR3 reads CSSTSFSGELFF. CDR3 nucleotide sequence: TGCAGCTCAACTAGCTTCTCCGGGGAGCTGTTTTTT.